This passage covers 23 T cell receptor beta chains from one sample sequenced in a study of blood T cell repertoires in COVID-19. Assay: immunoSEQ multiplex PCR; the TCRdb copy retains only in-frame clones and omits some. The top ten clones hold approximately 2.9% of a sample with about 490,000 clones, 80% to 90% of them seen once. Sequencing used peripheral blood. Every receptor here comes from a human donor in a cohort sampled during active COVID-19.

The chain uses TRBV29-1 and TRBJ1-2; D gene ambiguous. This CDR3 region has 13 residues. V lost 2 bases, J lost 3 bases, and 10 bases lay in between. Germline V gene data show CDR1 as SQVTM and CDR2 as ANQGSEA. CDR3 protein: CSVESGVDYGYTF. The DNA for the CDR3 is TGCAGCGTTGAATCCGGGGTGGACTATGGCTACACCTTC.

CDR3 amino acids: CASRPTGSASTDTQYF. CDR3 nucleotide sequence: TGTGCCAGCAGACCTACCGGTAGTGCTAGCACAGATACGCAGTATTTT. This rearrangement joins TRBV7-2 to TRBJ2-3; D unclear. CDR3 length equals 16 residues. From germline, CDR1 is SGHTA and CDR2 FQGNSA. With 6 bases removed from V and 0 bases from J, the gap between germline ends came to 16 bases.

The CDR3 DNA sequence: TGTGCCAGCAGCCAAAATAGCGGGAGCTCCTACAATGAGCAGTTCTTC. As protein: CASSQNSGSSYNEQFF. The rearrangement links TRBV5-5 to TRBJ2-1, with 9 positions matching TRBD2. J lost 0 bases, V lost 4 bases, and 5 bases had no gene match. This CDR3 contains 16 residues. In germline, CDR1 is SGHKS, CDR2 YYEKEE (reference sequence).

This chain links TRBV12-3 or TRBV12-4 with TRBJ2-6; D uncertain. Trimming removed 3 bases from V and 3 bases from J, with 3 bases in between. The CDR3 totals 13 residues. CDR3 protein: CASSLSGANVLTF. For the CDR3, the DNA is TGTGCCAGCAGTTTGAGTGGGGCCAACGTCCTGACTTTC.

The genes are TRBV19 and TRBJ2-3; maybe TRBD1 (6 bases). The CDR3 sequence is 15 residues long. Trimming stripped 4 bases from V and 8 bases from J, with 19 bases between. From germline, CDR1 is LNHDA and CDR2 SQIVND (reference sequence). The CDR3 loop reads CASSTTGTQLRTQYF. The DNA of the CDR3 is TGTGCCAGTAGTACGACAGGAACCCAACTACGTACGCAGTATTTT. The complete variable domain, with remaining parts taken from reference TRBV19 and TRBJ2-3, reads DGGITQSPKYLFRKEGQNVTLSCEQNLNHDAMYWYRQDPGQGLRLIYYSQIVNDFQKGDIAEGYSVSREKKESFPLTVTSAQKNPTAFYLCASSTTGTQLRTQYFGPGTRLTVL.

In DNA form, the CDR3 reads TGCAGCGTTGGACAGGGGGGGAGCGAAAAACTGTTTTTT. Protein: CSVGQGGSEKLFF. V usage is TRBV29-1 and J usage is TRBJ1-4, with TRBD1 matching 9 bases. Trimming took 4 bases from V and 8 from J; bases not matched to a gene: 5. Germline assignment: CDR1 SQVTM and CDR2 ANQGSEA. The CDR3 has 13 amino acids.

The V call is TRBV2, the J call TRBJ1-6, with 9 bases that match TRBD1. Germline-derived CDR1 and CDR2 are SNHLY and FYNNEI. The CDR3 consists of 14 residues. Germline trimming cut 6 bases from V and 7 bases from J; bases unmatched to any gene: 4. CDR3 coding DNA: TGTGCCAGCAGGGGGACAGGGACCAATTCACCCCTCCACTTT. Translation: CASRGTGTNSPLHF.

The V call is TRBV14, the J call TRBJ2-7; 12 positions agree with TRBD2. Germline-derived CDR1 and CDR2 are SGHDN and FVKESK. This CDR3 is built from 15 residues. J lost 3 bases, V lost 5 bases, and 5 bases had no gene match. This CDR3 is CASSSRTSGVYEQYF. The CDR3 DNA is TGTGCCAGCAGCTCCCGGACTAGCGGGGTCTACGAGCAGTACTTC.

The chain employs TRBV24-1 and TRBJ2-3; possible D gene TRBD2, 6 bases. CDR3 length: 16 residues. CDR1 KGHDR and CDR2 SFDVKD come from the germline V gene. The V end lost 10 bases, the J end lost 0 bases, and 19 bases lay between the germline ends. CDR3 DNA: TGTGCCACAACCGGGACTCCCTCCTTGAGCACAGATACGCAGTATTTT. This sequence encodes CATTGTPSLSTDTQYF.

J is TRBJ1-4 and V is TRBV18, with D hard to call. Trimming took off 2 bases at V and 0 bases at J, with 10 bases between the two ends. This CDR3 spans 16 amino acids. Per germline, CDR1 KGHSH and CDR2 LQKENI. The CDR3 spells CASSPGLVATNEKLFF. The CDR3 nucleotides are TGTGCCAGCTCACCAGGACTAGTTGCAACTAATGAAAAACTGTTTTTT.

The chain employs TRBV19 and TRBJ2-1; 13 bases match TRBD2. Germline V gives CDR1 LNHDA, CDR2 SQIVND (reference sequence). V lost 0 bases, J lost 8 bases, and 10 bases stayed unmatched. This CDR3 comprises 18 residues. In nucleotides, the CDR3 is TGTGCCAGTAGTATAGATCTTGTGGGACTAGCGGGAAGGGATGAGCAGTTCTTC. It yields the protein CASSIDLVGLAGRDEQFF.

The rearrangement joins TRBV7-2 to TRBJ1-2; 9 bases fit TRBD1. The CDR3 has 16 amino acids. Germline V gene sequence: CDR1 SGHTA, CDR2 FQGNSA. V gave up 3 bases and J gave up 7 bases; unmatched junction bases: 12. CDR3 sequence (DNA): TGTGCCAGCAGCTTTTCCCCTGCGGGACAGGGTCCTGGCTACACCTTC. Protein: CASSFSPAGQGPGYTF.

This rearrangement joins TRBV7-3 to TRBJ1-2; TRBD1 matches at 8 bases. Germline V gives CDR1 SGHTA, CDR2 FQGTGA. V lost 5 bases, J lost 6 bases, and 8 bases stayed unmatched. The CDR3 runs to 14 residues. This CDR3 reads CASSPGTGGDGYTF. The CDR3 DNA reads TGTGCCAGCAGCCCGGGGACAGGAGGCGATGGCTACACCTTC.

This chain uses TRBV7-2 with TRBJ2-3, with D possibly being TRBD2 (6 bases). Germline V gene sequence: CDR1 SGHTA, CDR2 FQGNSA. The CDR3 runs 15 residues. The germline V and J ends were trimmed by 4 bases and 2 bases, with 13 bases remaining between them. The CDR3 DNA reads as TGTGCCAGCAGCTCAAGACTAGGACTCACAGATACGCAGTATTTT. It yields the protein CASSSRLGLTDTQYF.

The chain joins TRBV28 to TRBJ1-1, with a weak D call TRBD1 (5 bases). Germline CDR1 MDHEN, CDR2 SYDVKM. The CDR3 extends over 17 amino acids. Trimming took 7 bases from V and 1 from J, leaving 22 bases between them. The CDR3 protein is CASIQLGGGPKNTEAFF. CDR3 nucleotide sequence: TGTGCCAGCATCCAATTGGGGGGAGGGCCTAAGAACACTGAAGCTTTCTTT.

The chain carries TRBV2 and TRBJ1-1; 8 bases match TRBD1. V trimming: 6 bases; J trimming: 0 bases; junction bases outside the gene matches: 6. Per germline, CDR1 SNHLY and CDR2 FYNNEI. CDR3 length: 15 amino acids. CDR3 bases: TGTGCCAGCAGCGCAGACAGGGGTTTGAACACTGAAGCTTTCTTT. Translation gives CASSADRGLNTEAFF.

CDR3 in amino acids: CASSGERGVYNEQFF. The CDR3 coding sequence is TGTGCCAGCAGTGGCGAGCGGGGGGTCTACAATGAGCAGTTCTTC. The rearrangement uses TRBV2 and TRBJ2-1; 9 nucleotides match TRBD2. In germline, CDR1 is SNHLY, CDR2 FYNNEI. This CDR3 is 15 amino acids long. V lost 4 bases to trimming and J lost 3 bases; unmatched junction nucleotides: 4.

This CDR3 is CATSRALQGTNEKLFF. In DNA form, the CDR3 reads TGTGCCACCAGCAGAGCCCTCCAGGGTACTAATGAAAAACTGTTTTTT. The chain is built from TRBV15 and TRBJ1-4; possible D gene TRBD1, 5 bases. Looked up from germline, CDR1 is LNHNV and CDR2 is YYDKDF (reference sequence). CDR3 length: 16 amino acids. With 1 base removed from V and 2 bases from J, the gap between germline ends came to 11 bases.

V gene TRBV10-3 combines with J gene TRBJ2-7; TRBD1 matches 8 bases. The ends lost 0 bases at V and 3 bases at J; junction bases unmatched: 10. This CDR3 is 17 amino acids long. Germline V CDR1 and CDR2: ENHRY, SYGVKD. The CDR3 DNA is TGTGCCATCAGTGAGTCGGTAGGCAACAGGGGGAACTACGAGCAGTACTTC. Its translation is CAISESVGNRGNYEQYF.

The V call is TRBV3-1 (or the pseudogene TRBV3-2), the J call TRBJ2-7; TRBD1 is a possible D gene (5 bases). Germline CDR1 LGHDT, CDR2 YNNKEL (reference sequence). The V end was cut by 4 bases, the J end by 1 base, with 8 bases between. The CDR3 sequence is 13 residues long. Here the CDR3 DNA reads TGTGCCAGCAGCCTCAGGGAATCCTACGAGCAGTACTTC. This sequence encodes CASSLRESYEQYF.

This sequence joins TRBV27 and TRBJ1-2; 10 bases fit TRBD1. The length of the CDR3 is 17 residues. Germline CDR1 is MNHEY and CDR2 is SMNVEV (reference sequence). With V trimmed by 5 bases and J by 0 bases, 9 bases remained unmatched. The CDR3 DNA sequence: TGTGCCAGCAGTCCGTGGACAGGGGGAAGAGCTAACTATGGCTACACCTTC. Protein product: CASSPWTGGRANYGYTF.

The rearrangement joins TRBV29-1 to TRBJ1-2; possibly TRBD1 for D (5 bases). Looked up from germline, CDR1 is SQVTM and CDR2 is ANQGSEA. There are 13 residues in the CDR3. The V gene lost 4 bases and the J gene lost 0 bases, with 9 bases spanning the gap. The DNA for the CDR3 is TGCAGCGTTGTCAGGGCCACTAACTATGGCTACACCTTC. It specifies CSVVRATNYGYTF.

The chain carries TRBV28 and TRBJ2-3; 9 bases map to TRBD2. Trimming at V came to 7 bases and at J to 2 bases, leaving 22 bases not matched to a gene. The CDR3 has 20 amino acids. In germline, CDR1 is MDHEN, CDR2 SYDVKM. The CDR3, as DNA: TGTGCCAGCACACCCCTCCGGCTAGCGGGACCTAAATTCCACACAGATACGCAGTATTTT. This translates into CASTPLRLAGPKFHTDTQYF.